This entry lists 27 T cell receptor beta chains sequenced from one sample in a study of blood T cells in healthy people across ages. A sample-barcoded 5' primer and a J-beta primer mix were used in a second PCR of roughly 6 to 12 cycles. Via MiXCR, TCRdb re-called the 5' RACE reads, giving one row per CDR3 protein. The sample has about 1.7 million distinct CDR3 sequences; 28% are singletons. Source material: blood. The receptors here all came from a woman in her 30s in good health.

This clonotype occurred a few times. V gene TRBV2 combines with J gene TRBJ2-4; TRBD1 agrees at 11 bases. V shed 4 bases, J shed 7 bases, and the junction held 6 bases outside the gene matches. The CDR3 covers 15 residues. Germline CDR1 is SNHLY and CDR2 is FYNNEI. Here the CDR3 reads CASSGGDRGSNIQYF. CDR3 bases: TGTGCCAGCAGTGGAGGGGACAGGGGGAGTAACATTCAGTACTTC.

This clonotype was picked up many times. The rearrangement joins TRBV5-1 to TRBJ2-5; D is ambiguous. Trimming removed 2 bases from V and 1 base from J, with 6 bases in between. The CDR3 spans 13 residues. Germline CDR1 and CDR2: SGHRS and YFSETQ. CDR3 coding DNA: TGCGCCAGCAGCTTTTTAACCCAAGAGACCCAGTACTTC. This codes for CASSFLTQETQYF.

This clonotype occurred a few times. J is TRBJ2-3 and V is TRBV15; possible D gene TRBD2, 5 bases. The V end was cut by 1 base, the J end by 2 bases, with 16 bases between. The length of the CDR3 is 17 residues. Looked up from germline, CDR1 is LNHNV and CDR2 is YYDKDF (reference sequence). CDR3 bases: TGTGCCACCAGCAGAGTACAAGGAGGACCCTCCACAGATACGCAGTATTTT. Its protein product is CATSRVQGGPSTDTQYF.

This sequence joins TRBV24-1 and TRBJ2-1; D might be TRBD1 or TRBD2, each matching 5 bases. The CDR3 loop spans 14 amino acids. Trimming left V 5 bases short and J 7 bases short, with 14 bases between. Germline V gene sequence: CDR1 KGHDR, CDR2 SFDVKD. CDR3 DNA sequence: TGTGCCACCAGTGGGACTGCAGGGTTAAATGAGCAGTTCTTC. Translated: CATSGTAGLNEQFF.

This clonotype came up a few times. The CDR3 DNA reads TGCGCCAGCAGCGGGACGACAGGGGGAGACATTCAGTACTTC. Protein: CASSGTTGGDIQYF. The J gene is TRBJ2-4, the V gene TRBV5-1; 9 bases agree with TRBD1. This CDR3 is built from 14 residues. The V segment lost 4 bases and the J segment 8 bases; nucleotides outside the gene matches: 7. Germline V gene data show CDR1 as SGHRS and CDR2 as YFSETQ.

This clonotype has more than one count but fewer than ten. A junction boundary mismatches the germline segment, possibly from a read error. The rearrangement uses TRBV20-1 and TRBJ1-4; TRBD1 might be the D (6 bases). This CDR3 spans 15 amino acids. Germline assignment: CDR1 DFQATT and CDR2 SNEGSKA (reference sequence). The DNA of the CDR3 is TGCAGTGCAAAACAGGGTGTCGCAACTAACGAAAAACTGTTTTTT. Its translation is CSAKQGVATNEKLFF.

This chain links TRBV20-1 with TRBJ2-1; D might be TRBD2 (6 bases). Germline V CDR1 and CDR2: DFQATT, SNEGSKA (reference sequence). V lost 1 base and J lost 5, with 12 bases in between. The CDR3 length is 14 residues. The CDR3 nucleotides read TGCAGTGCTAGAGGTGCGCGGGGACACAATGAGCAGTTCTTC. Translation gives CSARGARGHNEQFF.

This clonotype was observed a few times. The chain is built from TRBV20-1 and TRBJ2-3, with 7 bases that match TRBD2. This CDR3 has 14 amino acids. Looked up from germline, CDR1 is DFQATT and CDR2 is SNEGSKA (reference sequence). The trim removed 2 bases at V and 2 bases at J, leaving 4 bases unmatched. The CDR3 reads CSARFGGTTDTQYF. The CDR3 DNA is TGCAGTGCTAGATTCGGGGGGACCACAGATACGCAGTATTTT.

This clonotype was observed a handful of times. V and J are TRBV20-1 and TRBJ2-1; a weak D match, TRBD2 (6 bases). CDR3 size: 14 residues. Germline lookup yields CDR1 DFQATT and CDR2 SNEGSKA (reference sequence). Trimming took off 8 bases at V and 2 bases at J, with 16 bases between the two ends. The CDR3 DNA reads as TGCAGTTCGAAGGGCGGGAACACCTACAATGAGCAGTTCTTC. Translation: CSSKGGNTYNEQFF.

This clonotype has just a few counts. This chain uses TRBV7-9 with TRBJ2-1, with unresolved D. The CDR3 extends over 14 amino acids. Germline loops: CDR1 SEHNR, CDR2 FQNEAQ (reference sequence). V was clipped by 0 bases and J by 7 bases, with 10 bases between them. CDR3 amino acids: CASSLAAVWNEQFF. The CDR3 coding sequence is TGTGCCAGCAGCTTAGCCGCGGTATGGAATGAGCAGTTCTTC.

This sequence joins TRBV18 and TRBJ1-5; D possibly corresponds to TRBD1 (6 bases). The V end was cut by 3 bases, the J end by 6 bases, with 18 bases between. The CDR3 loop spans 16 amino acids. The V gene's germline CDR1 is KGHSH and CDR2 LQKENI. The CDR3 DNA reads TGTGCCAGCTCACCTACAGGACAGAGACTAGGTCAGCCCCAGCATTTT. Translated, it gives CASSPTGQRLGQPQHF.

The V gene is TRBV7-3, the J gene TRBJ2-5, with 9 bases fitting TRBD1. Germline loops: CDR1 SGHTA, CDR2 FQGTGA. The V gene end was trimmed by 4 bases and the J gene end by 11 bases; junction bases not matched to a gene: 11. This CDR3 contains 14 residues. CDR3 sequence: CASSSTGGYNEQYF. For the CDR3, the DNA is TGTGCCAGCAGCTCGACAGGGGGGTACAATGAGCAGTACTTC. Combining the CDR3 with reference TRBV7-3 and TRBJ2-5 gives the whole variable domain GAGVSQTPSNKVTEKGKYVELRCDPISGHTALYWYRQSLGQGPEFLIYFQGTGAADDSGLPNDRFFAVRPEGSVSTLKIQRTERGDSAVYLCASSSTGGYNEQYFGPGTRLLVL.

This clonotype was counted many times. The chain carries TRBV5-1 and TRBJ2-3, with TRBD2 matching 9 bases. Germline V CDR1 and CDR2: SGHRS, YFSETQ. The length of the CDR3 is 15 residues. The V gene end was trimmed by 3 bases and the J gene end by 1 base; junction bases not matched to a gene: 3. CDR3 in amino acids: CASSSIAGGTDTQYF. DNA of the CDR3: TGCGCCAGCAGCTCCATAGCGGGGGGCACAGATACGCAGTATTTT.

This clonotype was seen only a few times. The chain couples TRBV27 to TRBJ2-1; TRBD1 might be the D (6 bases). This CDR3 has 16 amino acids. CDR1 and CDR2 (germline): MNHEY, SMNVEV (reference sequence). The ends were cut back, 0 bases at V and 0 bases at J, with 9 bases in the middle. The CDR3 loop reads CASSLSRGSSYNEQFF. In DNA, the CDR3 is TGTGCCAGCAGTTTATCTAGGGGGTCCTCCTACAATGAGCAGTTCTTC.

This sequence joins TRBV5-1 and TRBJ1-1, with D possibly being TRBD1 (6 bases). Deletions cut 7 bases from V and 1 base from J, with 17 bases between. The length of the CDR3 is 15 residues. Germline loops: CDR1 SGHRS, CDR2 YFSETQ. In DNA form, the CDR3 reads TGCGCCAGCCCCGGGGGGCTGGGTAAGAACACTGAAGCTTTCTTT. As protein: CASPGGLGKNTEAFF. The whole variable domain, filled in from reference TRBV5-1 and TRBJ1-1, reads KAGVTQTPRYLIKTRGQQVTLSCSPISGHRSVSWYQQTPGQGLQFLFEYFSETQRNKGNFPGRFSGRQFSNSRSEMNVSTLELGDSALYLCASPGGLGKNTEAFFGQGTRLTVV.

This chain joins TRBV12-3 or TRBV12-4 and TRBJ1-2, with D perhaps matching TRBD1 (6 bases). The CDR3 runs to 15 residues. V was clipped by 0 bases and J by 4 bases, with 12 bases between them. The CDR3 reads CASSLAVGGGYGYTF. CDR3 in DNA: TGTGCCAGCAGTTTAGCAGTTGGAGGGGGCTATGGCTACACCTTC.

The genes are TRBV14 and TRBJ2-5, with 7 bases fitting TRBD1. Losses at the gene ends were 0 bases for V and 5 bases for J; bases not matched to a gene: 9. CDR3 length equals 16 residues. CDR1 and CDR2 from the germline V gene are SGHDN and FVKESK. This chain's CDR3 is CASSQDQRGLEETQYF. CDR3 bases: TGTGCCAGCAGCCAAGATCAGAGGGGGCTCGAGGAGACCCAGTACTTC.

V is TRBV6-5 and J is TRBJ1-3; D gene unclear. V was pared by 0 bases and J by 0 bases, with 18 bases between. This CDR3 contains 19 residues. Germline CDR1 is MNHEY and CDR2 is SVGAGI. The CDR3 spells CASSYSPGGFPRSGNTIYF. In nucleotides, the CDR3 is TGTGCCAGCAGTTACTCACCAGGAGGATTCCCTCGCTCTGGAAACACCATATATTTT.

This clonotype has ten or more counts. This chain joins TRBV6-6 and TRBJ2-6; 8 nucleotides agree with TRBD2. Germline V gene lookup returns CDR1 MNHNY and CDR2 SVGAGI (reference sequence). The junction had 4 bases not matched to a gene; V was cut back by 5 bases and J by 4 bases. The CDR3 spans 15 residues. CDR3 sequence reads: CASSPRTSGANVLTF. In DNA form, the CDR3 reads TGTGCCAGCAGTCCCCGGACTAGCGGGGCCAACGTCCTGACTTTC.

The CDR3 region has the DNA TGTGCCAGCAGCCCAAGCCCGGGACTAGCTTTAGAGACCCAGTACTTC. It yields the protein CASSPSPGLALETQYF. The V call is TRBV7-2, the J call TRBJ2-7; 9 positions agree with TRBD2. Matching the DNA end better, TRBJ2-5 makes the J call doubtful. The CDR3 is 16 residues long. Germline CDR1 and CDR2: SGHTA and FQGNSA.

The chain carries TRBV12-3 or TRBV12-4 and TRBJ2-2; D is ambiguous. The CDR3 runs 12 residues. Trimming took 3 bases from V and 5 from J, leaving 4 bases between them. The CDR3: CASSFETGELFF. The CDR3 nucleotides read TGTGCCAGCAGTTTTGAGACCGGGGAGCTGTTTTTT.

This clonotype was counted between two and nine times. The V and J genes are TRBV12-3 or TRBV12-4 and TRBJ1-5, with unresolved D. This CDR3 is built from 14 residues. The V end lost 3 bases, the J end lost 3 bases, and 9 bases lay between the germline ends. The DNA of the CDR3 is TGTGCCAGCAGTTTGGCAGTAGTCAATCAGCCCCAGCATTTT. This sequence encodes CASSLAVVNQPQHF.

The chain joins TRBV13 to TRBJ2-2; D is uncertain. V lost 5 bases and J lost 5, with 15 bases in between. In germline, CDR1 is PRHDT, CDR2 FYEKMQ (reference sequence). There are 15 residues in the CDR3. The CDR3 region is CASSAQGVVTGELFF. The CDR3 bases are TGTGCCAGCAGCGCCCAAGGTGTGGTAACCGGGGAGCTGTTTTTT. Combining the CDR3 with reference TRBV13 and TRBJ2-2 gives the whole variable domain AAGVIQSPRHLIKEKRETATLKCYPIPRHDTVYWYQQGPGQDPQFLISFYEKMQSDKGSIPDRFSAQQFSDYHSELNMSSLELGDSALYFCASSAQGVVTGELFFGEGSRLTVL.

The CDR3 is CSVDATGAVNEQFF. In DNA, the CDR3 is TGCAGCGTTGACGCGACAGGGGCCGTCAATGAGCAGTTCTTC. This chain connects TRBV29-1 to TRBJ2-1, with 8 bases identical to TRBD1. V gave up 3 bases and J gave up 6 bases; unmatched junction bases: 7. In germline, CDR1 is SQVTM, CDR2 ANQGSEA. The length of the CDR3 is 14 residues.

This clonotype was detected many times. V usage is TRBV2 and J usage is TRBJ1-5, with a possible D match to TRBD1 (6 bases). The germline V gene encodes CDR1 SNHLY and CDR2 FYNNEI. The CDR3 loop spans 14 amino acids. The V end was cut by 6 bases, the J end by 6 bases, with 15 bases between. CDR3 sequence (DNA): TGTGCCAGCAGCGTGAGGGGGTTCCGTCAGCCCCAGCATTTT. This encodes CASSVRGFRQPQHF.

A note on this clonotype: A single base separates this from a much larger clone, so it may be a read error. This chain joins TRBV20-1 and TRBJ2-7, with D hard to call. From germline, CDR1 is DFQATT and CDR2 SNEGSKA (reference sequence). Trimming stripped 1 base from V and 7 bases from J, with 14 bases between. CDR3 size: 13 residues. DNA of the CDR3: TGCAGTGCTAGAGTTTCCGGCCCCAATGAGCAGTACTTC. Protein product: CSARVSGPNEQYF.

The chain links TRBV20-1 to TRBJ1-6; tentatively, D is TRBD1 (5 bases). V was pared by 1 base and J by 7 bases, with 8 bases between. The CDR3 has 13 amino acids. CDR1 is DFQATT, CDR2 SNEGSKA, per germline (reference sequence). CDR3 in DNA: TGCAGTGCTAGAGCACAGGAAAATTCACCCCTCCACTTT. Protein product: CSARAQENSPLHF.